Below are 18 T cell receptor beta chains sequenced from a single sample in a study of early stage breast cancer tumors (TCRdb year 2017). The method behind the library was the immunoSEQ multiplex PCR assay. TCRdb took over this immuneACCESS table, retaining in-frame rearrangements with V and J assigned. Such tables are incomplete; in checked studies, under half of the missing clones stem from an unresolved V gene, and the remainder is unexplained. For this sample the table gives approximately 50,000 clones, of which around three quarters were detected only once. The ten top clones hold about 3.4% of the sample. The sequenced sample was blood. The receptors were gathered from a person in their thirties with breast cancer.

The chain recombines TRBV5-6 with TRBJ1-2, with 7 bases lining up with TRBD1. This CDR3 contains 14 residues. Germline CDR1 SGHDT, CDR2 YYEEEE. The trim removed 3 bases at V and 4 bases at J, leaving 6 bases unmatched. This chain's CDR3 is CASSSGTALYGYTF. The CDR3 coding sequence is TGTGCCAGCAGCTCCGGGACAGCACTCTATGGCTACACCTTC.

The rearrangement joins TRBV7-9 to TRBJ2-1; 7 bases are shared with TRBD1. The V gene's germline CDR1 is SEHNR and CDR2 FQNEAQ (reference sequence). The CDR3 has 15 residues. With V trimmed by 3 bases and J by 9 bases, 11 bases remained unmatched. This CDR3 reads CASSLDRLRHGEQFF. The CDR3 DNA follows: TGTGCCAGCAGCTTGGACAGGCTAAGGCACGGTGAGCAGTTCTTC.

This clone was recorded a few times. The chain recombines TRBV7-9 with TRBJ2-7, with 11 bases lining up with TRBD2. There are 15 residues in the CDR3. V shed 8 bases and J 0 bases; nucleotides not matched to a gene: 6. Germline assignment: CDR1 SEHNR and CDR2 FQNEAQ (reference sequence). The CDR3 sequence: CASGLAGSNSYEQYF. DNA of the CDR3: TGTGCCAGCGGACTAGCGGGCTCGAACTCCTACGAGCAGTACTTC.

The V and J genes are TRBV27 and TRBJ2-1, with 7 bases that match TRBD2. The CDR3 has 15 amino acids. V lost 2 bases and J lost 5; bases outside the gene matches: 6. Germline loops: CDR1 MNHEY, CDR2 SMNVEV (reference sequence). The DNA for the CDR3 is TGTGCCAGCAGTTTAGCGGGAGAGGGGAACAATGAGCAGTTCTTC. It is translated as CASSLAGEGNNEQFF.

V is TRBV4-1 and J is TRBJ1-4; TRBD1 aligns across 12 bases. Per the germline V gene, CDR1 is MGHRA and CDR2 is YSYEKL. The CDR3 runs to 16 residues. After removal of 4 bases from V and 10 bases from J, the junction contained 10 bases not matched to a gene. Here the CDR3 DNA reads TGCGCCAGCAGCCGTCCGGGACAGGGGGCTGGAGGAAAACTGTTTTTT. Amino acid sequence: CASSRPGQGAGGKLFF.

The genes are TRBV1 and TRBJ2-7; the D call TRBD2 from the table was never checked on the DNA. TRBV1 is an annotated pseudogene. CDR3 length: 17 residues. CDR3 protein: CTSRTSGRATRGYEQYF. The CDR3 nucleotides read TGCACCAGCAGAACAAGCGGGAGGGCCACCCGGGGCTACGAGCAGTACTTC.

This chain links TRBV21-1 with TRBJ1-1. TRBV21-1 is a pseudogene. This CDR3 has 14 amino acids. CDR3: CASTTGLKNTEAFF. The CDR3 region has the DNA TGTGCCAGCACCACCGGACTGAAGAACACTGAAGCTTTCTTT.

This clone was observed once. V usage is TRBV29-1 and J usage is TRBJ2-5; 8 bases agree with TRBD1. The J call could be wrong; TRBJ2-7 is a better fit for the DNA end. This CDR3 is 13 amino acids long. The germline CDR1 and CDR2 sequences are SQVTM and ANQGSEA. CDR3 amino acids: CSCRQGIGNEQYF. The CDR3 DNA follows: TGCAGCTGTAGACAGGGGATAGGAAACGAGCAGTACTTC.

V and J are TRBV19 and TRBJ2-1; 11 nucleotides line up with TRBD2. The CDR3 extends over 15 amino acids. With V trimmed by 6 bases and J by 12 bases, 13 bases remained unmatched. The V gene's germline CDR1 is LNHDA and CDR2 SQIVND (reference sequence). CDR3 nucleotide sequence: TGTGCCAGTAGAACCCCGGGACTAGCGGTGCCGGTGCAGTTCTTC. It codes for CASRTPGLAVPVQFF.

The chain couples TRBV4-2 to TRBJ2-7; 13 bases are shared with TRBD2. The CDR3 loop spans 18 amino acids. Trimming cost V 4 bases and J 3 bases; bases outside gene matches: 12. The germline gives CDR1 LGHNA, CDR2 YNFKEQ. This CDR3 is CASSPMTSGTSGNYEQYF. CDR3 in DNA: TGTGCCAGCAGCCCAATGACATCCGGGACTAGCGGGAACTACGAGCAGTACTTC.

The V and J genes are TRBV18 and TRBJ1-2; D perhaps matches TRBD1 (6 bases). The germline V gene encodes CDR1 KGHSH and CDR2 LQKENI. The CDR3 sequence is 13 residues long. V was clipped by 2 bases and J by 7 bases, with 11 bases between them. This chain's CDR3 is CASSPAGAVGYTF. CDR3 in DNA: TGTGCCAGCTCACCAGCAGGGGCTGTTGGCTACACCTTC.

The chain is built from TRBV4-2 and TRBJ2-7, with 12 nucleotides matching TRBD2. The CDR3 is 15 residues long. The V and J ends lost 5 bases and 7 bases, in that order; junction bases with no gene match: 9. CDR1 and CDR2 (germline): LGHNA, YNFKEQ. DNA of the CDR3: TGTGCCAGCAGCTATCGACTAGCGGGAGAGGAAGAGCAGTACTTC. Protein product: CASSYRLAGEEEQYF.

The sample holds a few counts of this clone. The V and J genes are TRBV7-9 and TRBJ2-1; 11 bases map to TRBD2. The V and J ends lost 1 base and 10 bases, in that order; junction bases with no gene match: 6. CDR3 size: 15 residues. Germline CDR1 and CDR2: SEHNR and FQNEAQ (reference sequence). DNA of the CDR3: TGTGCCAGCAGCTTAGTGGTAGCGGGAGGGGGAGAGCAGTTCTTC. This encodes CASSLVVAGGGEQFF.

The chain couples TRBV18 to TRBJ2-2; D possibly uses TRBD1 or TRBD2 (5 bases each). CDR3 length equals 15 residues. CDR1 is KGHSH, CDR2 LQKENI, per germline. V lost 3 bases, J lost 4 bases, and 12 bases lay in between. The CDR3: CASSPRDDSTGELFF. In DNA, the CDR3 is TGTGCCAGCTCACCGAGGGACGATTCCACCGGGGAGCTGTTTTTT.

Here the CDR3 reads CASSLIGGLLQEQFF. CDR3 coding DNA: TGTGCCAGCAGCTTAATTGGCGGGCTCCTCCAAGAGCAGTTCTTC. V and J are TRBV7-2 and TRBJ2-1; tentative D call: TRBD2 (5 bases). The germline V gene encodes CDR1 SGHTA and CDR2 FQGNSA. The CDR3 spans 15 residues. Deletions cut 2 bases from V and 10 bases from J, with 18 bases between.

There are a few counts of this clone. The chain links TRBV4-1 to TRBJ1-5; TRBD1 matches at 8 bases. Looked up from germline, CDR1 is MGHRA and CDR2 is YSYEKL. Trimming cost V 6 bases and J 6 bases; bases outside gene matches: 7. This CDR3 has 14 amino acids. The CDR3 DNA is TGCGCCAGCAGTTTTGGACAGGGTGGTCAGCCCCAGCATTTT. It encodes CASSFGQGGQPQHF.

The V gene is TRBV7-8, the J gene TRBJ1-3, with 8 bases aligning to TRBD1. The CDR3 is 17 amino acids. The ends lost 0 bases at V and 1 base at J; junction bases unmatched: 5. Germline V gene data show CDR1 as SGHVS and CDR2 as FQNEAQ. The CDR3 coding sequence is TGTGCCAGCAGCTTAGCTCCAGGGGGCTATTCTGGAAACACCATATATTTT. This encodes CASSLAPGGYSGNTIYF.

This chain connects TRBV29-1 to TRBJ2-1; 7 bases align to TRBD1. CDR3 size: 12 residues. Germline-derived CDR1 and CDR2 are SQVTM and ANQGSEA. V gave up 7 bases and J gave up 9 bases; unmatched junction bases: 9. The CDR3 DNA follows: TGCAGCGCTCGACAGGGTCTTGGTGAGCAGTTCTTC. It codes for CSARQGLGEQFF.